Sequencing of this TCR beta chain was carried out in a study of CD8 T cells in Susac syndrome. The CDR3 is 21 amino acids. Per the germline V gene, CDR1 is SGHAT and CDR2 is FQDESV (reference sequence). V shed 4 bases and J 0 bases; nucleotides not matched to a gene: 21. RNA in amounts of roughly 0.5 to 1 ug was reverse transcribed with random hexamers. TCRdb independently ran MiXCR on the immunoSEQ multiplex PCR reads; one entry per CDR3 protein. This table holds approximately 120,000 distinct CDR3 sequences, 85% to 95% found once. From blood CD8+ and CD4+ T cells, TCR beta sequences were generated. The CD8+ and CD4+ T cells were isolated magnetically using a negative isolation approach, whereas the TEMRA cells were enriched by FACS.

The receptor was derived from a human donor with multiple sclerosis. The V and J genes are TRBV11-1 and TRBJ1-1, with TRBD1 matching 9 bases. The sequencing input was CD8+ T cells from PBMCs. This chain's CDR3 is CASSSHSMGQGRAGMNTEAFF. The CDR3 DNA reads TGTGCCAGCAGCTCCCACTCAATGGGACAGGGAAGGGCGGGTATGAACACTGAAGCTTTCTTT.